This T cell receptor (beta chain) was captured in a study of blood T cell repertoires in COVID-19. Overall study context: The origin of the acute and convalescent COVID-19 samples was the United States, Italy and Spain.

CDR3 size: 15 residues. Trimming cost V 2 bases and J 5 bases; bases outside gene matches: 7. The germline gives CDR1 SNHLY, CDR2 FYNNEI. Assay used: immunoSEQ multiplex PCR; TCRdb lists only in-frame clones, some missing. Of 110,000 or so clones listed, roughly 80% are singletons. This TCR came from a man aged 50 to 59 with acute or convalescent COVID-19. The rearrangement uses TRBV2 and TRBJ2-5; 8 positions match TRBD2. The sequencing sample was made of peripheral blood. CDR3 bases: TGTGCCAGCAGTGAACAAGCGGGGGTTGGCGAGACCCAGTACTTC. It encodes CASSEQAGVGETQYF.